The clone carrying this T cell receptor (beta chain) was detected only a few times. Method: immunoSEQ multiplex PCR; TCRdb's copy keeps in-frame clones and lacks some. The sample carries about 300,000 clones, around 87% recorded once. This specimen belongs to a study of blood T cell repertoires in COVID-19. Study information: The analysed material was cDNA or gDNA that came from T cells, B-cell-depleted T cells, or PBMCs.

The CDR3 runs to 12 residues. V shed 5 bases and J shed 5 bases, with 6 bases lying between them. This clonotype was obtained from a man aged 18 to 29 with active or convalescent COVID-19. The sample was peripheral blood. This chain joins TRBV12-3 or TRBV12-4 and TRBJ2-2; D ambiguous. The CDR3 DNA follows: TGTGCCAGCAGTCGAGGAACCGGGGAGCTGTTTTTT. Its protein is CASSRGTGELFF.